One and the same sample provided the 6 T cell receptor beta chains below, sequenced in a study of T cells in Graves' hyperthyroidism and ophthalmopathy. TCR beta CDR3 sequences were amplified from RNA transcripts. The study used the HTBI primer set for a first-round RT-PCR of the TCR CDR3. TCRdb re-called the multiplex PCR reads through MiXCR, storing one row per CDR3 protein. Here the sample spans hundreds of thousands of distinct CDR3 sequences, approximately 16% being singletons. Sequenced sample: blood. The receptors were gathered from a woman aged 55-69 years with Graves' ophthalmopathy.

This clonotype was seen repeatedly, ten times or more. The CDR3 sequence: CASNPSTGIGELFF. As DNA, the CDR3 is TGTGCCAGCAACCCTTCTACAGGGATAGGGGAGCTGTTTTTT. The chain uses TRBV2 and TRBJ2-2, with D tentatively TRBD1 (6 bases). Germline V gives CDR1 SNHLY, CDR2 FYNNEI. Trimming pared 7 bases from V and 8 bases from J, leaving 17 bases between. The length of the CDR3 is 14 residues. Together with reference TRBV2 and TRBJ2-2, the CDR3 gives the full variable domain: EPEVTQTPSHQVTQMGQEVILRCVPISNHLYFYWYRQILGQKVEFLVSFYNNEISEKSEIFDDQFSVERPDGSNFTLKIRSTKLEDSAMYFCASNPSTGIGELFFGEGSRLTVL.

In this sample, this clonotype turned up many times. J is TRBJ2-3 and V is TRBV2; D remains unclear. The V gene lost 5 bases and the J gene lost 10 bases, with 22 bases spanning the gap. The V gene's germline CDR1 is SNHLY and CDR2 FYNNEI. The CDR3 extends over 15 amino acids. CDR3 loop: CASSPKPSLATSQYF. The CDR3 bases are TGTGCCAGCAGTCCAAAGCCCTCACTGGCTACCTCGCAGTATTTT.

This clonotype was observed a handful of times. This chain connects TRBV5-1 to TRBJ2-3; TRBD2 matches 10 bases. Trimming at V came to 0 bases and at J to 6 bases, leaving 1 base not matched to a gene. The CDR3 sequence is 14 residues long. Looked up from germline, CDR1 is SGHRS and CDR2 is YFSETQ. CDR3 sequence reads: CASSLEGLADTQYF. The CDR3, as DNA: TGCGCCAGCAGCTTGGAGGGACTAGCGGATACGCAGTATTTT.

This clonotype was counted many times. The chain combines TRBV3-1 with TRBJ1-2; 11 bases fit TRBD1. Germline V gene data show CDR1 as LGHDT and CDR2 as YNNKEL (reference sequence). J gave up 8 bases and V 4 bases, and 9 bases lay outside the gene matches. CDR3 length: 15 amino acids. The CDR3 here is CASSLSGDRGKGYTF. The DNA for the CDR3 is TGTGCCAGCAGCCTCTCCGGGGACAGGGGGAAAGGCTACACCTTC.

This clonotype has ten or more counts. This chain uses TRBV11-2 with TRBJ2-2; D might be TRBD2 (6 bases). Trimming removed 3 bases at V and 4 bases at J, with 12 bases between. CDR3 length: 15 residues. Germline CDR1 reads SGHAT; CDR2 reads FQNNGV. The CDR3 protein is CASSFGGSGTGELFF. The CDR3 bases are TGTGCCAGCAGCTTCGGAGGGTCGGGCACCGGGGAGCTGTTTTTT.

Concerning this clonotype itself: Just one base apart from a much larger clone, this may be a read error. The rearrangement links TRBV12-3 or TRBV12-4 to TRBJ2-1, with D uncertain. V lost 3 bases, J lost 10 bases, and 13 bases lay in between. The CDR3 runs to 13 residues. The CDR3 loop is CASSFGTGHEQFF. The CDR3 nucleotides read TGTGCCAGCAGTTTCGGCACTGGCCACGAGCAGTTCTTC.